Listed here is a single T cell receptor (beta chain). Its antigen remains undetermined. No per-base quality is available; no much larger clone lies one base away. This specimen belongs to a study of T cells in Graves' hyperthyroidism and ophthalmopathy (dated by TCRdb to the late 2010s). Regarding the complete study: Peripheral blood samples were taken at initial diagnosis, before any treatment was given. To identify distinguishing TCR V-J signatures, a discovery cohort of around 100 patients was used, comprising 43 with Graves' ophthalmopathy and 55 to 65 with stable Graves' hyperthyroidism. After blood sampling, hyperthyroidism patients were treated with methimazole at a starting dose of 30 mg daily, and ophthalmopathy patients were treated with high-dose intravenous methylprednisolone. According to the paper, TCR Vbeta CDR3 sequencing was carried out on about 140 peripheral blood samples, which came from around 43 ophthalmopathy, around 74 hyperthyroidism and about 17 progressor patients. The study also compared thyroid tissue and blood T-cell repertoires from about six Graves' hyperthyroidism patients. For training and testing, the 100 or so patients in the discovery cohort were randomly divided in a 7:3 ratio. Whether ophthalmopathy could be predicted prospectively was tested in an independent validation cohort made up of approximately 19 hyperthyroidism patients plus 17 patients who later progressed to ophthalmopathy.

From a lookup of the germline V gene, CDR1 and CDR2 are MGHDK and SYGVNS. The CDR3 runs 12 amino acids, cysteine and phenylalanine included. Solely the CDR3 DNA is kept, with 36 bases framed from the first base. Trimming takes 3 bases from V and 5 bases from J, and the germline ends sit 5 bases apart. The TCR beta CDR3 regions were amplified from RNA transcripts. The TCR CDR3 was subjected to a first round of RT-PCR using the HTBI primer set and the Qiagen OneStep RT-PCR kit. A second multiplex PCR round built the libraries, followed by size selection and purification. Libraries were sequenced paired-end with 100 bp reads on an Illumina HiSeq2000. The paper's data handling went like this. SOAPnuke was used to process the raw data, removing reads that contained adapters or uncalled bases, had a mean Phred below 15, or lacked an exact match to the constant primer or identifier. High-quality paired reads were merged using COPE v1.2.5, and each unique nucleotide sequence was defined as a clonotype. Clonotypes were aligned to IMGT TRBV, TRBD and TRBJ reference segments using MiTCR v1.1. The analysis was restricted to V-J combinations with a frequency above 0.0001, which together covered just over 98% of the repertoires. The TCS score was defined as F50 (clonal expansion) divided by E x V (chaos), with BLOSUM62-based TCRdist calculated between CDR3 peptides within each V-J. Welch's t-statistics and random forest reduced approximately 520 V-J features to around 14, which were used in a naive Bayes classifier (R e1071). Thyroid-blood repertoire similarity was quantified with the Morisita-Horn index. TCRdb cleaned the public reads at Q25 with fastp, built clones with MiXCR and kept in-frame beta chains. Every entry covers one CDR3 protein and lists the most common genes and DNA from its rows. Clone size and V and J calls follow TCRdb, not the original study. The sample profile shows more than 500,000 distinct CDR3 sequences; roughly 14% of them were found once. 3.5% to 4.5% of the sample rests with the top ten.

The investigation overall reported the following: In validation, progression to ophthalmopathy was predicted by the model with 70.59% sensitivity and under 85% specificity, a median of 6.5 months before onset. No statistical method was used to set the sample size in advance, and investigators knew the group allocation. Blood samples also contained most of the expanded thyroid clonotypes (frequency above 0.001), which suggests that blood repertoires may reflect thyroid immune responses. A model built on a 13 V-J signature distinguished ophthalmopathy from stable hyperthyroidism, reaching about 88% sensitivity and 81.08% specificity in cross-validation and 80%/75% in testing.

In the ophthalmopathy patients, disease was moderately to severely active, with a Clinical Activity Score of 3 or more, a NOSPECS grade of 4 or more, and a duration of less than 3 months. The study excluded patients with uncontrolled infections, other autoimmune diseases, pregnancy or lactation. Diagnoses relied on clinical symptoms, serum thyroxine and TRAb, thyroid ultrasound and orbital computed tomography. Ficoll-Paque density gradient centrifugation was used to isolate PBMCs from about 10 ml of fresh peripheral blood. Total RNA was extracted using Trizol reagent, and RNA quality was assessed on an Agilent 2100 Bioanalyzer.

The sequence derives from a woman aged 35 to 49 with Graves' ophthalmopathy. Sequencing was done on a sample of blood. The rearrangement combines TRBV25-1 with TRBJ1-5; no D gene can be assigned with confidence. The CDR3 region has the sequence CASSDTDQPQHF. The nucleotide sequence is given as TGTGCCAGCAGTGATACGGATCAGCCCCAGCATTTT.